The entry below describes one T cell receptor (beta chain). There is no known antigen for this receptor. The sample holds no much larger clone one base away, and base qualities are not on file. These data are taken from a study of blood T cell repertoires in COVID-19 (dated by TCRdb to the early 2020s). A note on the overall study: Samples covering the acute and convalescent phases of COVID-19 were provided by collaborators in the United States, Italy and Spain. The material from the prospective study consisted of cDNA or gDNA derived from T cells, B-cell-depleted T cells, or PBMCs. Subjects who had been exposed to COVID-19, were actively infected with it, or had recovered from it provided the deeply sampled blood TCRbeta repertoires that made up the dataset. The repertoires were released in a freely available public database intended as a resource for research on the immune response to SARS-CoV-2. The samples were drawn from the first 160 participants of the ongoing ImmuneRACE study and from over 950 subjects provided by 6 global collaborators. Nearly every sample came with metadata listing a de-identified subject ID, COVID-19 status, age in years and sex. Where available, HLA class I and class II types were taken from metadata supplied by the sample provider and were not determined by assay-based typing. What the work shows at the level of the full study, not this receptor alone: How much clinical and demographic metadata was included differed by source and by participant, and the metadata was provided uncurated.

Whole blood was collected in K2EDTA tubes by collaborating institutions according to the institutions' own protocols. For TCRbeta analysis, collaborators shipped samples as frozen whole blood, isolated PBMCs, or DNA extracted from either of those sample types. The CDR1 and CDR2 encoded by the germline V gene are MGHRA and YSYEKL. V is cut by 1 base and J by 1 base, and the space between the germline ends is 13 bases. The CDR3, from cysteine to phenylalanine, totals 16 residues. Only the CDR3 region is kept as DNA, spanning 48 bases read in frame from base 1. TCRbeta CDR3 regions were amplified from genomic DNA using the immunoSEQ Assay, a bias-controlled multiplex PCR. In the original analysis: The number of nucleated cells in each sample was estimated by amplification of reference gene primers within the assay. To quantify the absolute abundance of each unique TCRbeta CDR3 rearrangement, sequence reads were collapsed and filtered. Productive Simpson clonality was computed per sample as the square root of Simpson's diversity index over productive rearrangements. TCRdb stores this immuneACCESS table with in-frame sequences only. Part of the clones is absent; in the studies checked, under half of the shortfall reflects unresolved V genes, and no reason is known for the rest. The DNA was the basis for D and trimming; V, J and clone size are from that table. Counted in this sample were approximately 230,000 clones; 80% to 90% of them appeared once. About 5.7% of the sample goes to the ten largest clones.

Sequenced: peripheral blood. The rearranged chain carries TRBV4-1 and TRBJ1-2; no D segment can be confidently identified. The clonotype originates from a man aged 80 or over with acute or convalescent COVID-19. The encoded CDR3 is CASSQGNRVINYGYTF. The DNA is as follows: TGCGCCAGCAGCCAAGGGAACCGGGTGATTAACTATGGCTACACCTTC.